This paragraph covers one T cell receptor (beta chain) sequence. This receptor's antigen is unknown. The input lacks base qualities; no much larger clone sits a single base away. The sample comes from a study of blood T cell repertoires in COVID-19 (dated by TCRdb to about 2020). As for the study more broadly: Samples from collaborators originated in the United States, Italy and Spain and spanned both the acute and convalescent phases of COVID-19. The samples were drawn from the first 160 participants of the ongoing ImmuneRACE study and from over a thousand subjects provided by 6 global collaborators. Where available, HLA class I and class II types were obtained from metadata supplied by the sample provider rather than from assay-based typing. A freely available public database, intended as a resource for researchers studying the immune response to SARS-CoV-2, is where the repertoires were released. Sample metadata almost always included a de-identified subject ID, COVID-19 status, age in years and sex. The prospective study material was composed of cDNA or gDNA derived from T cells, B-cell-depleted T cells, or PBMCs. Subjects who had been exposed to COVID-19, were actively infected with it, or had recovered from it provided the deeply sampled blood TCRbeta repertoires that made up the dataset.

Participants in the prospective study were enrolled through a virtual design, were aged about 18 to 100 years, and lived in some 24 United States geographic areas. Cohort assignment in the prospective study relied on participant-reported clinical history from a screening survey and a study questionnaire. Recovered participants in ImmuneRACE Cohort 3 were defined by two consecutive negative NP/OP PCR tests, clearance by a healthcare professional, or resolution of symptoms. In the prospective study, whole blood, serum and a nasopharyngeal or oropharyngeal swab were collected from each participant by mobile phlebotomists. Prospective study participants could optionally give additional blood draws and questionnaires over an approximately 2-month period. Blood samples from the prospective study were shipped frozen or at room temperature prior to DNA extraction. TCRbeta CDR3 regions were amplified from genomic DNA by means of the immunoSEQ Assay, a bias-controlled multiplex PCR. In the authors' own workflow: Within the assay, amplification of reference gene primers was used to estimate how many nucleated cells each sample contained. Sequence reads were collapsed and filtered to measure the absolute abundance of every unique TCRbeta CDR3 rearrangement. Productive Simpson clonality was computed per sample as the square root of Simpson's diversity index over productive rearrangements. This immuneACCESS table, as held by TCRdb, lists in-frame sequences with V and J called but not all clones. Of the missing ones, under half trace to an unresolved V gene in checked studies; the others have no known cause. Clone size and V and J calls were adopted from that table, with D and trimming inferred from the DNA. For this sample the table gives approximately 170,000 clones, of which 84% were detected only once. Of the sample, about 12% falls within the top ten clones.

Results and caveats for the whole study, not just this receptor: Clinical and demographic metadata were provided uncurated, with the amount varying by source and participant.

V has 5 bases trimmed and J has 3 bases trimmed; junction bases matching no gene number 8. For CDR1 and CDR2, the germline V gene lists SGHDT and YYEEEE. CDR3 length: 14 amino acids, cysteine to phenylalanine. Only CDR3 DNA remains: 42 bases, in frame from the first base. The rearranged segments are TRBV5-6 and TRBJ2-7; 7 nucleotides in the junction match TRBD2. Sequencing used PBMCs or T cells enriched from blood (not recorded which). The TCR was taken from a man between 50 and 59 years old who had recovered from COVID-19. CDR3 reads: CASREGERGYEQYF. Read as DNA, the sequence is TGTGCCAGCAGGGAAGGGGAGCGGGGCTACGAGCAGTACTTC.